These 28 T cell receptor beta chains were sequenced from one sample in a study of neurological immune-mediated disorders. TCRdb fed the 5' RACE reads into MiXCR, producing one record per CDR3 protein. The table includes more than 45,000 distinct CDR3 sequences, approximately 4% detected once. The sequenced sample consisted of PBMCs. The receptor set was obtained from a woman in her 30s with multiple sclerosis.

This clonotype was observed at least ten times. The CDR3, as DNA: TGTGCCAGCAGCGGGGGTCGTGGGCAGTTCTTC. It translates to CASSGGRGQFF. The rearrangement uses TRBV9 and TRBJ2-1; D not resolved. Trimming left V 3 bases short and J 12 bases short, with 10 bases between. CDR1 is SGDLS and CDR2 is YYNGEE in the germline V gene. The CDR3 runs to 11 residues.

V is TRBV7-2 and J is TRBJ2-3; unclear D gene. The CDR3 is 13 amino acids. Germline-derived CDR1 and CDR2 are SGHTA and FQGNSA. V was clipped by 3 bases and J by 4 bases, with 8 bases between them. The CDR3 reads CASSFSWADTQYF. The CDR3, as DNA: TGTGCCAGCAGCTTTTCCTGGGCAGATACGCAGTATTTT.

This clonotype was picked up many times. CDR3 in DNA: TGTGCCAGCAGACGGGGACTAGCGGGGGGCTGGGGAGAGACCCAGTACTTC. Its translation: CASRRGLAGGWGETQYF. The chain recombines TRBV12-3 or TRBV12-4 with TRBJ2-5; TRBD2 matches 15 bases. After removal of 6 bases from V and 4 bases from J, the junction contained 9 bases not matched to a gene. CDR3 length: 17 amino acids.

This clonotype was observed at least ten times. The chain joins TRBV10-3 to TRBJ2-5, with a weak D call TRBD1 (6 bases). The CDR3 is 14 residues long. CDR1 is ENHRY, CDR2 SYGVKD, per germline. V was cut by 6 bases and J by 2 bases, with 13 bases left in between. The CDR3 DNA sequence: TGTGCCATCAGACGCGACAGGACTCAAGAGACCCAGTACTTC. This translates into CAIRRDRTQETQYF.

This clonotype was picked up many times. The chain links TRBV20-1 to TRBJ1-1, with 7 bases aligning to TRBD1. Germline trimming cut 1 base from V and 7 bases from J; bases unmatched to any gene: 6. Germline V CDR1 and CDR2: DFQATT, SNEGSKA (reference sequence). The length of the CDR3 is 13 residues. The CDR3 is CSARAGGAVEAFF. The CDR3 DNA follows: TGCAGTGCTAGAGCAGGGGGGGCCGTTGAAGCTTTCTTT.

Many counts were recorded for this clonotype. The chain employs TRBV29-1 and TRBJ2-5; 15 nucleotides line up with TRBD2. CDR3 length equals 16 residues. Germline assignment: CDR1 SQVTM and CDR2 ANQGSEA. V lost 4 bases and J lost 2; bases outside the gene matches: 5. The DNA of the CDR3 is TGCAGCGTTGTGGGGACTAGCGGGGGGATTCAAGAGACCCAGTACTTC. Encoded protein: CSVVGTSGGIQETQYF.

This clonotype was found many times. The chain couples TRBV10-3 to TRBJ2-5, with 10 bases aligning to TRBD2. CDR1 is ENHRY, CDR2 SYGVKD, per germline. Losses at the gene ends were 10 bases for V and 5 bases for J; bases not matched to a gene: 7. The CDR3 extends over 13 amino acids. The CDR3 here is CATASGSGETQYF. CDR3 nucleotide sequence: TGTGCCACCGCTAGCGGGAGCGGGGAGACCCAGTACTTC.

This clonotype was observed a handful of times. This could be a read error, since a much larger clone is one nucleotide away. The genes are TRBV7-3 and TRBJ1-1; D is unresolved. This CDR3 has 13 residues. Germline CDR1 and CDR2: SGHTA and FQGTGA. The CDR3 region has the DNA TGTGCCAACAGCGTGGCGGGGAACACTGAAGCTTTCTTT. This translates into CANSVAGNTEAFF.

This clonotype has ten or more counts. The V and J genes are TRBV5-1 and TRBJ2-3, with TRBD2 as a possible D gene (6 bases). This CDR3 has 15 residues. CDR1 is SGHRS, CDR2 YFSETQ, per germline. Trimming removed 5 bases at V and 3 bases at J, with 16 bases between. The CDR3 DNA reads as TGCGCCAGCAGGGACCTGAGGGCGGGGACAGATACGCAGTATTTT. Protein sequence: CASRDLRAGTDTQYF.

This clonotype was recorded at least ten times. V and J are TRBV29-1 and TRBJ1-1; no definite D call. The CDR3 has 14 residues. Germline V gives CDR1 SQVTM, CDR2 ANQGSEA. The V gene lost 0 bases and the J gene lost 7 bases, with 15 bases spanning the gap. CDR3 protein: CSVEDRDLGNEAFF. CDR3 nucleotides: TGCAGCGTTGAAGATCGGGATTTGGGAAATGAAGCTTTCTTT.

This clonotype has just a few counts. A much larger clone sits a single nucleotide away, making a read error possible. The DNA of the CDR3 is TGCGCCAGCAGCCTGGGCCCTACGTACAATGAGCAGTTCTTC. Translation: CASSLGPTYNEQFF. The chain is built from TRBV5-1 and TRBJ2-1; D gene uncertain. Germline CDR1 SGHRS, CDR2 YFSETQ. Trimming left V 4 bases short and J 4 bases short, with 12 bases between. CDR3 length: 14 amino acids.

This clonotype was counted at least ten times. The V gene is TRBV6-5, the J gene TRBJ2-1; maybe TRBD2 (5 bases). The CDR3 spans 17 residues. Germline assignment: CDR1 MNHEY and CDR2 SVGAGI. V lost 0 bases and J lost 0, with 12 bases in between. This CDR3 reads CASSYSGARGSYNEQFF. CDR3 DNA sequence: TGTGCCAGCAGTTACTCTGGTGCCCGGGGCTCCTACAATGAGCAGTTCTTC.

This clonotype came up many times. The V call is TRBV5-1, the J call TRBJ1-2; no clear D. The V gene lost 6 bases and the J gene lost 0 bases, with 12 bases spanning the gap. CDR3 length: 14 amino acids. Germline V CDR1 and CDR2: SGHRS, YFSETQ. CDR3: CASTDNGANYGYTF. For the CDR3, the DNA is TGCGCCAGCACTGACAACGGGGCTAACTATGGCTACACCTTC.

This clonotype was observed a few times. A much larger clone lies a single base off, so this may be a read error. This chain links TRBV20-1 with TRBJ2-4; no clear D gene. This CDR3 comprises 11 residues. CDR1 and CDR2 (germline): DFQATT, SNEGSKA (reference sequence). CDR3 region: CSARAKKIQYF. The CDR3 DNA sequence: TGCAGTGCTAGGGCTAAAAAAATTCAGTACTTC.

This clonotype showed up many times. The rearrangement joins TRBV20-1 to TRBJ1-1; perhaps TRBD1 as D (5 bases). V was shortened by 5 bases and J by 4 bases, with 11 bases between the two germline ends. The germline CDR1 and CDR2 sequences are DFQATT and SNEGSKA (reference sequence). CDR3 size: 12 residues. The CDR3 DNA follows: TGCAGTGCTCGCGGGGGTCTCACTGAAGCTTTCTTT. Amino acids: CSARGGLTEAFF.

This clonotype showed up many times. V gene TRBV3-1 combines with J gene TRBJ1-6; TRBD1 matches at 11 bases. Germline V gives CDR1 LGHDT, CDR2 YNNKEL (reference sequence). There are 16 residues in the CDR3. The ends lost 2 bases at V and 8 bases at J; junction bases unmatched: 5. The CDR3 sequence: CASSQRTGGGDSPLHF. As DNA, the CDR3 is TGTGCCAGCAGCCAACGGACAGGGGGCGGCGATTCACCCCTCCACTTT.

The chain carries TRBV5-1 and TRBJ2-7, with TRBD2 matching over 10 bases. Germline CDR1 SGHRS, CDR2 YFSETQ. V dropped 9 bases and J dropped 2; count of bases not matched to a gene: 5. This CDR3 has 13 amino acids. CDR3 protein: CATGLAVTYEQYF. For the CDR3, the DNA is TGCGCCACCGGACTAGCGGTCACCTACGAGCAGTACTTC. The whole variable domain, filled in from reference TRBV5-1 and TRBJ2-7, reads KAGVTQTPRYLIKTRGQQVTLSCSPISGHRSVSWYQQTPGQGLQFLFEYFSETQRNKGNFPGRFSGRQFSNSRSEMNVSTLELGDSALYLCATGLAVTYEQYFGPGTRLTVT.

This clonotype occurred many times. The V call is TRBV24-1, the J call TRBJ2-1; 8 bases agree with TRBD2. Germline CDR1 KGHDR, CDR2 SFDVKD. The CDR3 totals 16 residues. With 3 bases clipped from V and 7 bases from J, the junction kept 10 bases outside the gene matches. DNA of the CDR3: TGTGCCACCAGTGATCCGGGACTAGGTCGTAGGAATGAGCAGTTCTTC. Residues: CATSDPGLGRRNEQFF.

As to this clonotype: One end of the junction is discordant with germline, which a read error may explain. This chain connects TRBV20-1 to TRBJ1-5, with D possibly matching TRBD1 (6 bases). There are 13 residues in the CDR3. CDR1 and CDR2 from the germline V gene are DFQATT and SNEGSKA (reference sequence). The CDR3: CSARTGTNQPQNF. The DNA for the CDR3 is TGCAGTGCTAGGACAGGAACCAATCAGCCCCAGAATTTT.

This clonotype was counted at least ten times. V is TRBV7-3 and J is TRBJ2-1, with 7 bases matching TRBD2. CDR1 is SGHTA, CDR2 FQGTGA, per germline. This CDR3 contains 15 residues. V was pared by 0 bases and J by 6 bases, with 5 bases of the junction left unmatched. CDR3 amino acids: CASSLTHPGGNEQFF. As DNA, the CDR3 is TGTGCCAGCAGCTTAACCCATCCGGGGGGCAATGAGCAGTTCTTC.

This clonotype was detected ten times or more. The chain employs TRBV7-9 and TRBJ2-1; D unresolved. CDR3 length: 12 amino acids. V dropped 5 bases and J dropped 9 bases, with 11 bases sitting between them. In germline, CDR1 is SEHNR, CDR2 FQNEAQ (reference sequence). CDR3 bases: TGTGCCAGCAGCCGTCTAGGCTCTGAGCAGTTCTTC. Translated: CASSRLGSEQFF.

This clonotype was recorded at least ten times. This sequence joins TRBV11-2 and TRBJ2-2, with TRBD2 identical over 14 bases. This CDR3 contains 16 residues. J gave up 6 bases and V 8 bases, and 8 bases lay outside the gene matches. Germline CDR1 reads SGHAT; CDR2 reads FQNNGV. CDR3 protein: CASHTGTSGRAGELFF. The CDR3 DNA follows: TGTGCCAGCCACACCGGGACTAGCGGGAGAGCCGGGGAGCTGTTTTTT.

To note about this clonotype: This may be a read error, as it is one base from a much larger clone. The rearrangement uses TRBV20-1 and TRBJ2-1; the D is unclear. With 2 bases removed from V and 9 bases from J, the gap between germline ends came to 11 bases. CDR1 and CDR2 from the germline V gene are DFQATT and SNEGSKA (reference sequence). The CDR3 consists of 12 residues. In DNA, the CDR3 is TGCAGTGCTAGAAAACCGGGTAGTGAGCAGTTCTTC. Encoded protein: CSARKPGSEQFF.

This clonotype came up many times. The chain uses TRBV6-4 and TRBJ2-1; D assignment may be TRBD1 or TRBD2 (5 bases each). The germline CDR1 and CDR2 sequences are MRHNA and SNTAGT. Trimming shortened V by 5 bases and J by 4 bases, and 12 bases separated the two germline ends. The CDR3 is 14 residues long. CDR3 in DNA: TGTGCCAGCAGTCCCGGGGCAGAATACAATGAGCAGTTCTTC. It translates to CASSPGAEYNEQFF.

The rearrangement uses TRBV5-1 and TRBJ2-1; 7 nucleotides align to TRBD2. Germline CDR1 is SGHRS and CDR2 is YFSETQ. V lost 2 bases to trimming and J lost 3 bases; unmatched junction nucleotides: 8. The CDR3 totals 16 residues. The CDR3 nucleotides read TGCGCCAGCAGCTTACTAGCGTTAGCCATCTACAATGAGCAGTTCTTC. Its translation is CASSLLALAIYNEQFF.

About this clonotype: One base away lies a much larger clone, so this may be a sequencing read error. The CDR3 loop reads CSAIASRSDTQYF. The DNA of the CDR3 is TGCAGTGCTATAGCGAGTCGGTCAGATACGCAGTATTTT. The chain combines TRBV20-1 with TRBJ2-3, with D perhaps matching TRBD2 (5 bases). Germline V gene data show CDR1 as DFQATT and CDR2 as SNEGSKA (reference sequence). This CDR3 region has 13 residues. Between the trimmed V and J ends, which lost 4 bases and 4 bases, there was a span of 12 bases.

This clonotype has a count of ten or more. The chain employs TRBV24-1 and TRBJ2-7, with D perhaps given as TRBD1 or TRBD2 (5 bases each). In germline, CDR1 is KGHDR, CDR2 SFDVKD. V gave up 5 bases and J gave up 5 bases, with 15 bases separating them. This CDR3 has 14 residues. CDR3: CATSVNRRVNEQYF. The CDR3 nucleotides are TGTGCCACCAGTGTGAACAGGCGGGTCAACGAGCAGTACTTC.

This clonotype occurred many times. The chain is built from TRBV3-1 and TRBJ2-6; D may match TRBD1 or TRBD2 (5 bases each). V lost 4 bases to trimming and J lost 1 base, with 20 bases between them. The CDR3 totals 19 residues. The germline gives CDR1 LGHDT, CDR2 YNNKEL (reference sequence). CDR3 nucleotide sequence: TGTGCCAGCAGCCCCGAGACTGGGACCTACCAATCTGGGGCCAACGTCCTGACTTTC. The encoded protein is CASSPETGTYQSGANVLTF.